The T cell receptor (beta chain) described here comes from a study of response to subunit inactivated influenza vaccine. MiXCR, run by TCRdb on the RT-PCR reads, gives a single entry per CDR3 protein. The sample shows about 540,000 distinct CDR3 sequences, approximately 24% of them seen only once. The CDR3 runs to 12 residues. V lost 6 bases to trimming and J lost 5 bases, with 13 bases between them. The V gene's germline CDR1 is DFQATT and CDR2 SNEGSKA (reference sequence). In addition, the sample was reused for a study of T cells expressing NK-cell markers. That source reports: With UMIs, 5'RACE template switching was used to make TCR beta cDNA. One of the eight sequenced donors was seronegative, whereas the other seven were HCMV-seropositive. CD8+ T cells in roughly six donors included dominant NKG2C+ clonotypes at about 1.0-8%. These same clonotypes (in a few donors) also led the CD3+CD56-NKG2C+ fraction. The HCMV specificity of the expanded NKG2C+ T cell clones stayed unresolved.

The V call is TRBV20-1, the J call TRBJ2-5, with D possibly being TRBD1 (6 bases). This clonotype was obtained from a man between 50 and 59 years old who received an inactivated influenza vaccine. The material was CD4+ T cells sorted from PBMCs, obtained 11 to 12 days after vaccination. CDR3 bases: TGCAGTGCCCTGGGGGCAGGGGAGACCCAGTACTTC. It specifies CSALGAGETQYF.